The 7 T cell receptor beta chains reported below all come from one sample, sequenced in a study of T cell responses to AZD1222 COVID-19 vaccine. Here immunoSEQ multiplex PCR was the method, and the copy in TCRdb shows in-frame clones only, minus some. The table shows under 200,000 clones, with about 94% occurring only once. Specimen: peripheral blood, collected on day 0 of AZD1222 vaccination. These receptors were obtained from an adult in good health.

The chain carries TRBV28 and TRBJ1-2; D gene uncertain. This CDR3 is 13 amino acids long. Trimming took off 3 bases at V and 5 bases at J, with 10 bases between the two ends. Germline V gives CDR1 MDHEN, CDR2 SYDVKM. The CDR3 nucleotides read TGTGCCAGCAGTTTGCTGGGTCCGTATGGCTACACCTTC. Protein sequence: CASSLLGPYGYTF.

This clone is labeled medium-sized. The V and J genes are TRBV29-1 and TRBJ2-1; no definite D call. Trimming shortened V by 6 bases and J by 9 bases, and 6 bases separated the two germline ends. The CDR3 is 9 residues long. Germline loops: CDR1 SQVTM, CDR2 ANQGSEA. In nucleotides, the CDR3 is TGCAGCGTATCCCCTGAGCAGTTCTTC. It yields the protein CSVSPEQFF.

This chain uses TRBV28 with TRBJ2-1; 8 bases agree with TRBD2. This CDR3 has 15 amino acids. Trimming cost V 2 bases and J 8 bases; bases outside gene matches: 8. CDR1 and CDR2 from the germline V gene are MDHEN and SYDVKM. The DNA for the CDR3 is TGTGCCAGCAGTTTAGAACTAGCGGTGGGGGATGAGCAGTTCTTC. Residues: CASSLELAVGDEQFF. Full variable domain (missing parts from reference TRBV28 and TRBJ2-1): DVKVTQSSRYLVKRTGEKVFLECVQDMDHENMFWYRQDPGLGLRLIYFSYDVKMKEKGDIPEGYSVSREKKERFSLILESASTNQTSMYLCASSLELAVGDEQFFGPGTRLTVL.

About this clone: Other DNA sequences in the same sample also yield this CDR3. V and J are TRBV3-1 (or the pseudogene TRBV3-2) and TRBJ1-4; weak D call: TRBD1 (5 bases). The V gene lost 1 base and the J gene lost 1 base, with 7 bases spanning the gap. The CDR3 covers 15 residues. Germline V CDR1 and CDR2: LGHDT, YNNKEL (reference sequence). The CDR3 loop reads CASSQVGGTNEKLFF. CDR3 DNA sequence: TGTGCCAGCAGCCAAGTCGGGGGAACTAATGAAAAACTGTTTTTT.

The chain couples TRBV29-1 to TRBJ1-2, with D maybe TRBD1 (6 bases). This CDR3 has 12 residues. In germline, CDR1 is SQVTM, CDR2 ANQGSEA. Trimming stripped 6 bases from V and 2 bases from J, with 10 bases between. The CDR3 here is CSVWDTNYGYTF. CDR3 DNA sequence: TGCAGCGTGTGGGACACCAACTATGGCTACACCTTC.

The V gene is TRBV15, the J gene TRBJ1-5; 9 nucleotides agree with TRBD1. The germline CDR1 and CDR2 sequences are LNHNV and YYDKDF (reference sequence). This CDR3 has 18 amino acids. V lost 0 bases and J lost 4; bases outside the gene matches: 10. CDR3 sequence reads: CATSRELTGTGRNQPQHF. CDR3 DNA sequence: TGTGCCACCAGCAGAGAGTTAACCGGGACAGGGCGGAATCAGCCCCAGCATTTT.

This clone has only a few counts. The chain carries TRBV7-2 and TRBJ2-7; 8 bases line up with TRBD2. The CDR3 has 14 residues. Germline V CDR1 and CDR2: SGHTA, FQGNSA. V lost 2 bases, J lost 3 bases, and 3 bases stayed unmatched. The CDR3 reads CASSLTSGYYEQYF. The CDR3 coding sequence is TGTGCCAGCAGCTTAACTAGCGGATACTACGAGCAGTACTTC.